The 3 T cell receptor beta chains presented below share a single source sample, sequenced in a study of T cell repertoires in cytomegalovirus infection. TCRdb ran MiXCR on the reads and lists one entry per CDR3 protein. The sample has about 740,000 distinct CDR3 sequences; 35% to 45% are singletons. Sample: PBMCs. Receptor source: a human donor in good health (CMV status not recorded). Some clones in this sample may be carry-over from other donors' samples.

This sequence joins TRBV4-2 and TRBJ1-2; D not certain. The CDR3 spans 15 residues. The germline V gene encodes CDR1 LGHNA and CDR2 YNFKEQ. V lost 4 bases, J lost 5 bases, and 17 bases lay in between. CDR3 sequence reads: CASSPQKGTHYGYTF. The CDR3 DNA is TGTGCCAGCAGCCCTCAAAAAGGCACGCATTATGGCTACACCTTC.

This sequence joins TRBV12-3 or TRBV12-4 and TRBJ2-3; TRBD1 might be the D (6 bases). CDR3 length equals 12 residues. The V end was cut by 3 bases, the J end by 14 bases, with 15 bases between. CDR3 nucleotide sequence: TGTGCCAGCAGTTTGGGGAGTACAGGGTCGTATTTT. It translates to CASSLGSTGSYF.

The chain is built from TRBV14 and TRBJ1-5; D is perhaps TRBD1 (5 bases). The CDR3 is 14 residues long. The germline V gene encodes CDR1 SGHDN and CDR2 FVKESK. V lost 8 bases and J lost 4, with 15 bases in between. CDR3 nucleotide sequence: TGTGCCAGCGACGGGGCGGGCGGAAATCAGCCCCAGCATTTT. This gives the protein CASDGAGGNQPQHF.